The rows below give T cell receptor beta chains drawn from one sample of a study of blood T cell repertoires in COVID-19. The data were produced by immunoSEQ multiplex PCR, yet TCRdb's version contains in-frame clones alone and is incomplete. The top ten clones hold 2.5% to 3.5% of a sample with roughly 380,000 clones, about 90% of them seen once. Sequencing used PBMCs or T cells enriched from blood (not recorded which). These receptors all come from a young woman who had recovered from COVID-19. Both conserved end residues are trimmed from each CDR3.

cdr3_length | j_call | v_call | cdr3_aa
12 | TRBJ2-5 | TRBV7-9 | ASSPGTGKETQY
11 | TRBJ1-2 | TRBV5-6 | ASSLVQGDGYT
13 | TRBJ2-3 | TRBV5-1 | ASSENIASTDTQY
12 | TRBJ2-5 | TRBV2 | ASSELAGGETQY
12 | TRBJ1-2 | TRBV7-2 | ASSLGQGEGGYT
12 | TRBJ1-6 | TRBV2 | ASRGQGVDSPLH
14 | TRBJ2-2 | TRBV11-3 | ASSLNAAGNTGELF
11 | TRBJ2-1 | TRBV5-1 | ASSMTVENEQF
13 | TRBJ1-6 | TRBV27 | ASSLRDRGGSPLH
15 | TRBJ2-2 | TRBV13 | ASSSLVGTGDTGELF
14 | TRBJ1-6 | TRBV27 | ASSPWDRVGNSPLH
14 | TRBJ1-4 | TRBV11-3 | ASSQKKGQGGEKLF
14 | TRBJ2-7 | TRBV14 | ASSQAQRMNSYEQY
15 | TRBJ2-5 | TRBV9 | ASSVGGGLAGTETQY
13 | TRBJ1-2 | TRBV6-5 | ASTRLGQGDYGYT
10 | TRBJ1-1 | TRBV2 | ASTRRGSEAF
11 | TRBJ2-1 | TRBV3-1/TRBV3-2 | ASSQDFRTKTF
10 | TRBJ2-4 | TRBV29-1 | SVEDLRRVQY
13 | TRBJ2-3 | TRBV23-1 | ASSQPAGGTDTQY